This paragraph reports one T cell receptor (beta chain). Germline trimming cut 7 bases from V and 11 bases from J; bases unmatched to any gene: 9. This CDR3 is built from 13 residues. Germline CDR1 SGHTA, CDR2 FQGTGA. This sample is part of a study of blood T cell repertoires in COVID-19. Overall study context: Donors in the United States, Italy and Spain gave samples during acute or convalescent COVID-19.

As handled by the study authors: Nucleated cell counts were estimated from reference gene primer amplification. The data were produced by immunoSEQ multiplex PCR, yet TCRdb's version contains in-frame clones alone and is incomplete. The V and J calls and clone size were taken over from that table, and D and trimming were inferred from the DNA. The table includes more than 60,000 clones, about 93% detected once. The source material was peripheral blood. This TCR was sampled from a human donor in a cohort sampled during active COVID-19. V is TRBV7-3 and J is TRBJ2-1, with 9 bases matching TRBD1. The CDR3 protein is CASIPPGQGKQFF. CDR3 coding DNA: TGTGCCAGCATACCTCCGGGACAGGGTAAGCAGTTCTTC.